Listed here are 2 T cell receptor beta chains from one sample, sequenced in a study of blood T cell repertoires in COVID-19. Profiled with immunoSEQ multiplex PCR; TCRdb holds only in-frame clones, not every one. Of a few hundred thousand clones listed, around 82% are singletons. Sequenced input: peripheral blood. The receptors shown here come from a woman younger than 35 with acute or convalescent COVID-19.

This clone has a single count. The V gene is TRBV2, the J gene TRBJ2-2, with D perhaps matching TRBD1 (6 bases). This CDR3 has 15 amino acids. Germline V gene sequence: CDR1 SNHLY, CDR2 FYNNEI. V gave up 3 bases and J gave up 8 bases, with 16 bases separating them. The CDR3: CASSEDLGALGELFF. In nucleotides, the CDR3 is TGTGCCAGCAGTGAGGATCTGGGGGCGCTGGGGGAGCTGTTTTTT.

On this clone: The sample has other DNA sequences that encode this CDR3 too. The gene calls are TRBV28 and TRBJ2-1; 9 nucleotides line up with TRBD2. Germline V gives CDR1 MDHEN, CDR2 SYDVKM. This CDR3 is built from 15 residues. V lost 2 bases to trimming and J lost 4 bases; unmatched junction nucleotides: 3. Here the CDR3 DNA reads TGTGCCAGCAGTTTAGGGCTAGCGGGATACAATGAGCAGTTCTTC. It codes for CASSLGLAGYNEQFF.